This T cell receptor beta chain was captured by sequencing in a study of blood T cell repertoires in COVID-19. Turning to the study itself: The United States, Italy and Spain provided the acute and convalescent COVID-19 samples. In each case, the material was cDNA or gDNA derived from T cells, B-cell-depleted T cells, or PBMCs.

As originally analysed: The authors estimated nucleated cell counts from reference gene primer amplification. Generated by immunoSEQ multiplex PCR, the TCRdb table keeps only in-frame clones and is missing some. That table furnishes V, J and clone size, whereas the DNA furnished D and trimming. The data contain roughly 160,000 clones, 74% of them singletons. This receptor was taken from a woman aged 80 or over with acute or convalescent COVID-19. Sample: peripheral blood.

The CDR3 loop is CASSPSDTSNYGYTF. The CDR3 nucleotides read TGTGCCAGCAGTCCTTCGGACACCTCTAACTATGGCTACACCTTC. This chain joins TRBV28 and TRBJ1-2; D is possibly TRBD1 (5 bases). Looked up from germline, CDR1 is MDHEN and CDR2 is SYDVKM. CDR3 length: 15 residues. The ends were cut back, 5 bases at V and 0 bases at J, with 13 bases in the middle.